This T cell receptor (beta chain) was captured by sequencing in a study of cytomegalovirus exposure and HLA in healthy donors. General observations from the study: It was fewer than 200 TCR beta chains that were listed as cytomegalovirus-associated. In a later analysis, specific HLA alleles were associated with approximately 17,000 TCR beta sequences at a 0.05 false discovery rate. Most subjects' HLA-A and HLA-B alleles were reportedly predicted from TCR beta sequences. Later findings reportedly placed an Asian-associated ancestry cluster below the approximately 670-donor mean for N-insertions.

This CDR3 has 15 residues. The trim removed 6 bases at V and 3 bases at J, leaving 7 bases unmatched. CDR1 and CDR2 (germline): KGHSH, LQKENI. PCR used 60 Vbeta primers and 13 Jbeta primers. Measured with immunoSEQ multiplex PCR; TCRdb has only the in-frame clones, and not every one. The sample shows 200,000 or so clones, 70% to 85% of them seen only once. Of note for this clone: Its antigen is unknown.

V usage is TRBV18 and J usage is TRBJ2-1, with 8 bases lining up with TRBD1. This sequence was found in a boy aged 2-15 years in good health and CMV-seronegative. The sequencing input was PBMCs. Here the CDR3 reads CASSLGQGIYNEQFF. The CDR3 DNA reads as TGTGCCAGCTCCCTTGGACAGGGTATCTACAATGAGCAGTTCTTC.